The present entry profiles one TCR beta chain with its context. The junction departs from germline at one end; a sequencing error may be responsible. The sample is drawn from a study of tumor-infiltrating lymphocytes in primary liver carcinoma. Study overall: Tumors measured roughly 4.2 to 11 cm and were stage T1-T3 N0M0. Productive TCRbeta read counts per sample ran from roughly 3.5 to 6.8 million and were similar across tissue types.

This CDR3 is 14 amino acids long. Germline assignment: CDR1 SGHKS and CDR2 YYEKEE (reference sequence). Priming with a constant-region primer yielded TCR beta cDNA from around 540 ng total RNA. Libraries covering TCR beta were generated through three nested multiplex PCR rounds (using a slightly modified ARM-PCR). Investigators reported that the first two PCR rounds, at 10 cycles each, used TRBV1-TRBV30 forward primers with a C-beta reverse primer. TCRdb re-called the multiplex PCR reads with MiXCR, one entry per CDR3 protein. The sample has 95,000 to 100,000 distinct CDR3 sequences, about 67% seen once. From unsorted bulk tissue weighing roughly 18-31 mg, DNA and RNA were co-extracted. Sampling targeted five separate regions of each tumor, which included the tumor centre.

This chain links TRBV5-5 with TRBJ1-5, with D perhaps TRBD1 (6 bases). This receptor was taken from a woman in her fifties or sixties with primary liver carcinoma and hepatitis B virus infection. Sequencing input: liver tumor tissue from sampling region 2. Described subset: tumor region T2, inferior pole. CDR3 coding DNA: TGTGCCGGCAGCTTAGCAGGGGGCAATCAGCCCCAGCATTTT. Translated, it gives CAGSLAGGNQPQHF.